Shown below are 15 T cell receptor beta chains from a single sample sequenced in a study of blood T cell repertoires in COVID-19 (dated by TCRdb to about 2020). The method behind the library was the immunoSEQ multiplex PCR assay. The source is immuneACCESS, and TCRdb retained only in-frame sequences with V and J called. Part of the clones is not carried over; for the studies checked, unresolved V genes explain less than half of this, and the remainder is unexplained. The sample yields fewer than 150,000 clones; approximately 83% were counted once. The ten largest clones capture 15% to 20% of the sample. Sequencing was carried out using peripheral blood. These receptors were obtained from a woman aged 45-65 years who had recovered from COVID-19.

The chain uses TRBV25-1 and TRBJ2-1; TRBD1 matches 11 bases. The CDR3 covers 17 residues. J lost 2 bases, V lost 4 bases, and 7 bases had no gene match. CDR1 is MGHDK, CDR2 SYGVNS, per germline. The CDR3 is CASSGTGGKGAYNEQFF. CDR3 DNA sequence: TGTGCCAGCAGTGGGACAGGGGGCAAAGGGGCCTACAATGAGCAGTTCTTC.

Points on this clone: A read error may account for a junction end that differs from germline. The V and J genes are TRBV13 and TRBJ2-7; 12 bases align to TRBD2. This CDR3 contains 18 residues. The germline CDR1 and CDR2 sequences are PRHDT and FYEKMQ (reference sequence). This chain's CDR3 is CASSSKRTGLAGLVERYF. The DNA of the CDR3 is TGTGCCAGCAGCTCTAAGAGGACCGGACTAGCGGGATTAGTCGAGCGGTACTTC.

The CDR3 loop is CASSTRAGAGEKLFF. CDR3 coding DNA: TGTGCCAGCAGCACCCGCGCAGGGGCAGGGGAAAAACTGTTTTTT. The rearrangement links TRBV7-9 to TRBJ1-4; D is possibly TRBD1 (6 bases). This CDR3 spans 15 amino acids. Deletions cut 5 bases from V and 8 bases from J, with 18 bases between. Germline CDR1 SEHNR, CDR2 FQNEAQ (reference sequence).

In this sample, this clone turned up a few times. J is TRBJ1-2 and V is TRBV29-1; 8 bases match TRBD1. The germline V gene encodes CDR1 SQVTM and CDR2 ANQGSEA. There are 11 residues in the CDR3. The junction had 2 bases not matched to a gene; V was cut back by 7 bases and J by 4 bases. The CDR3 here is CSADRGYGYTF. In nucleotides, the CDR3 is TGCAGCGCCGACAGGGGCTATGGCTACACCTTC.

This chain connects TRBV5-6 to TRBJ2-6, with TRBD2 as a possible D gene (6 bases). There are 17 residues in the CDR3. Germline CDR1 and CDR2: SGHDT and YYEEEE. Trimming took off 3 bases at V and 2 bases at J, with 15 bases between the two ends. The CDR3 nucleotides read TGTGCCAGCAGCTGGGGCCAAGGCGGGGCTGGGGCCAACGTCCTGACTTTC. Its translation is CASSWGQGGAGANVLTF.

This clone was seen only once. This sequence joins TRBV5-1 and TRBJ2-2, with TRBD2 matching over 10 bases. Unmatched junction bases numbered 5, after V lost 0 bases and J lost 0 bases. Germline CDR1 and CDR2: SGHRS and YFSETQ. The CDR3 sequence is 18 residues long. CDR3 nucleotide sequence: TGCGCCAGCAGCTTGGTGTCTAGCGGGGGCGCGAACACCGGGGAGCTGTTTTTT. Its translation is CASSLVSSGGANTGELFF. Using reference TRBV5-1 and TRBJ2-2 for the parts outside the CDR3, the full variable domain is KAGVTQTPRYLIKTRGQQVTLSCSPISGHRSVSWYQQTPGQGLQFLFEYFSETQRNKGNFPGRFSGRQFSNSRSEMNVSTLELGDSALYLCASSLVSSGGANTGELFFGEGSRLTVL.

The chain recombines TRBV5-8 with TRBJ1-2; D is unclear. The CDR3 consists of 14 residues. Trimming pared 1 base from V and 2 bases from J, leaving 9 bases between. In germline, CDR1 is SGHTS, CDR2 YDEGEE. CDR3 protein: CASSLSAENYGYTF. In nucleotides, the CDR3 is TGTGCCAGCAGCTTGTCGGCGGAGAACTATGGCTACACCTTC.

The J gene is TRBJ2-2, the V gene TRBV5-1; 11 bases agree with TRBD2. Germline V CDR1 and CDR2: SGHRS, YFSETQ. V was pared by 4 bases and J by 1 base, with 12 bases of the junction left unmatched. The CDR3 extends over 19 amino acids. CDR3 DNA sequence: TGCGCCAGCAGCCCCGGACTAGCGGGCCCAGGGGGGAACACCGGGGAGCTGTTTTTT. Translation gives CASSPGLAGPGGNTGELFF.

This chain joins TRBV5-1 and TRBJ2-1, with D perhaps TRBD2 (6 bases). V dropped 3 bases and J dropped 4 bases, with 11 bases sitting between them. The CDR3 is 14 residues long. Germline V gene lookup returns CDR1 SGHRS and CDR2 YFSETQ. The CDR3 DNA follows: TGCGCCAGCAGCTCGGGACTTTTATACAATGAGCAGTTCTTC. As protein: CASSSGLLYNEQFF.

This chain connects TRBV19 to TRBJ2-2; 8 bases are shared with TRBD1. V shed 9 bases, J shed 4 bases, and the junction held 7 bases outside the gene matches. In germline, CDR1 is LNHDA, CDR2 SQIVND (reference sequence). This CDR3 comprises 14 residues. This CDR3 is CASRSTGGTGELFF. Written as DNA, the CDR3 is TGTGCCAGCCGTTCCACAGGGGGCACCGGGGAGCTGTTTTTT.

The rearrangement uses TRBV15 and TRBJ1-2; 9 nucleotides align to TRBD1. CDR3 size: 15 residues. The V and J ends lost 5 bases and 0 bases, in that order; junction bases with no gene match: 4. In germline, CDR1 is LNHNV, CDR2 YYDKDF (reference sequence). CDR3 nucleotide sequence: TGTGCCACCAGCGGCCGGGACAGGGCTAACTATGGCTACACCTTC. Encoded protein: CATSGRDRANYGYTF.

The CDR3 spells CASSLQALSYEQYF. CDR3 nucleotide sequence: TGTGCCAGCAGCTTACAGGCCCTCTCCTACGAGCAGTACTTC. V is TRBV11-3 and J is TRBJ2-7; D is unclear. The CDR3 is 14 residues long. Trimming stripped 2 bases from V and 0 bases from J, with 8 bases between. The germline CDR1 and CDR2 sequences are SGHNT and YENEEA.

CDR3 sequence (DNA): TGTGCCTGGAAAGAGCTAGCGGGGGCTAGCACAGATACGCAGTATTTT. Translation gives CAWKELAGASTDTQYF. The gene calls are TRBV30 and TRBJ2-3, with 10 positions matching TRBD2. Unmatched junction bases numbered 7, after V lost 4 bases and J lost 0 bases. Germline V gives CDR1 GTSNPN, CDR2 SVGIG (reference sequence). CDR3 length: 16 residues. Full variable domain (rest looked up from reference TRBV30 and TRBJ2-3): SQTIHQWPATLVQPVGSPLSLECTVEGTSNPNLYWYRQAAGRGLQLLFYSVGIGQISSEVPQNLSASRPQDRQFILSSKKLLLSDSGFYLCAWKELAGASTDTQYFGPGTRLTVL.

The CDR3 here is CASSPRNSLYGYTF. The CDR3 DNA follows: TGTGCCAGCAGCCCACGGAACAGCCTCTATGGCTACACCTTC. The chain recombines TRBV7-8 with TRBJ1-2; unclear D gene. This CDR3 has 14 amino acids. Germline V gene sequence: CDR1 SGHVS, CDR2 FQNEAQ. V lost 5 bases, J lost 4 bases, and 14 bases lay in between.

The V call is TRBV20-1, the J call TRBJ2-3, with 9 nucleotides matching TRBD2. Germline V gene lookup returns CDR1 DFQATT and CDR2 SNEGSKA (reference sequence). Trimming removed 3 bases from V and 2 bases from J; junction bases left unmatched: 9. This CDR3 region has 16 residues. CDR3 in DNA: TGCAGTGCTAGTCGGCTAGCGGGGTTCTCCACAGATACGCAGTATTTT. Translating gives CSASRLAGFSTDTQYF.